The rows below give T cell receptor beta chains drawn from one sample of a study of OX40 agonist ivuxolimab in advanced cancers. Assay: immunoSEQ multiplex PCR; the TCRdb copy retains only in-frame clones and omits some. The sample lists about 36,000 clones, 88% occurring once. The sample here was CD4+ or CD8+ T cells sorted from blood, taken in a trial of the OX40 agonist ivuxolimab. The source is an adult with an advanced solid tumor such as melanoma, head and neck, liver or kidney cancer. CDR3s include the opening cysteine and the closing phenylalanine or tryptophan. The order of the fields is D gene, clone size, V gene, J gene, CDR3 protein, CDR3 DNA. A D gene is named only where the DNA matches it firmly. Clone size is given for some rows only: seen once, a few or many times, or a class if the clone is expanded.

>TRBD2|.|TRBV6-5|TRBJ2-7
CASRKTSSHEQYF
TGTGCCAGCAGAAAGACTAGCTCCCACGAGCAGTACTTC
>TRBD1|few|TRBV7-9|TRBJ1-4
CASSPRAGGNEKLFF
TGTGCCAGCAGCCCCCGTGCAGGGGGGAATGAAAAACTGTTTTTT
>.|.|TRBV7-7|TRBJ2-2
CASGWWTMSTGELFF
TGTGCTAGCGGCTGGTGGACGATGAGCACCGGGGAGCTGTTTTTT
>.|few|TRBV2|TRBJ1-2
CASSGLQEGLGGGYTF
TGTGCCAGCAGTGGACTTCAAGAAGGACTAGGGGGTGGCTACACCTTC
>.|.|TRBV28|TRBJ1-2
CASSFRQGQIRNYGYTF
TGTGCCAGCAGTTTTAGGCAGGGTCAAATACGGAACTATGGCTACACCTTC
>TRBD1|.|TRBV19|TRBJ2-7
CASSRGIGTASHEQYF
TGTGCCAGTAGTAGGGGAATCGGGACAGCTTCCCACGAGCAGTACTTC
>.|.|TRBV18|TRBJ2-7
CASSPSQYYEQYF
TGTGCCAGCTCACCCTCCCAATACTACGAGCAGTACTTC
>.|few|TRBV9|TRBJ1-3
CASSAQMGVSGNTIYF
TGTGCCAGCAGCGCCCAGATGGGGGTCTCTGGAAACACCATATATTTT
>.|few|TRBV5-4|TRBJ1-4
CASRQSQATNEKLFF
TGTGCCAGCAGGCAATCTCAAGCAACTAATGAAAAACTGTTTTTT
>.|.|TRBV7-2|TRBJ1-1
CASSLDYEAFF
TGTGCCAGCAGCTTAGACTATGAAGCTTTCTTT
>TRBD1|.|TRBV28|TRBJ1-3
CASSKIDRDANTIYF
TGTGCCAGCAGTAAAATCGACAGGGACGCAAACACCATATATTTT
>.|.|TRBV5-1|TRBJ2-5
CASSLGGIGETQYF
TGCGCCAGCAGCTTGGGGGGAATTGGGGAGACCCAGTACTTC
>.|.|TRBV9|TRBJ2-3
CASSVETPSTDTQYF
TGTGCCAGCAGCGTAGAGACCCCTAGCACAGATACGCAGTATTTT
>.|.|TRBV5-1|TRBJ2-2
CASSRLTGTGELFF
TGCGCCAGCAGCCGGTTGACCGGCACCGGGGAGCTGTTTTTT
>TRBD1|.|TRBV29-1|TRBJ1-2
CSGGTGKGYTF
TGCAGCGGCGGGACAGGGAAAGGCTACACCTTC
>.|.|TRBV6-1|TRBJ2-7
CASSATGLTYEQYF
TGTGCCAGCAGTGCTACAGGGTTGACCTACGAGCAGTACTTC
>TRBD2|.|TRBV7-2|TRBJ2-5
CASSLEGAGGPETQYF
TGTGCCAGCAGCTTAGAGGGAGCGGGGGGGCCGGAGACCCAGTACTTC
>TRBD1|.|TRBV7-9|TRBJ2-7
CASSLTGAIYEQYF
TGTGCCAGCAGCCTCACAGGGGCAATCTACGAGCAGTACTTC
>.|.|TRBV6-5|TRBJ2-7
CASRGAGSYEQYF
TGTGCCAGCAGGGGAGCGGGTTCCTACGAGCAGTACTTC
>.|.|TRBV5-1|TRBJ1-5
CASSSGEGTQHF
TGCGCCAGCAGCTCGGGGGAGGGGACCCAGCATTTT
>TRBD1|medium-sized|TRBV30|TRBJ1-1
CAWTLQGRTEAFF
TGTGCCTGGACCCTACAGGGGAGGACTGAAGCTTTCTTT
>.|.|TRBV27|TRBJ1-5
CASKRTVFDSNQPQHF
TGTGCCAGCAAAAGAACGGTTTTTGATAGCAATCAGCCCCAGCATTTT
>.|.|TRBV27|TRBJ2-3
CASSLGWGSSTDTQYF
TGTGCCAGCAGTCTCGGGTGGGGGAGTAGCACAGATACGCAGTATTTT
>.|.|TRBV19|TRBJ2-7
CASSIGTVHYEQYF
TGTGCCAGTAGTATCGGGACGGTCCACTACGAGCAGTACTTC
>.|.|TRBV7-7|TRBJ2-5
CASSQGQGKATQYF
TGTGCTAGCAGCCAAGGACAAGGGAAAGCGACCCAGTACTTC
>.|.|TRBV18|TRBJ1-1
CASSPLQDTEAFF
TGTGCCAGCTCACCCCTCCAGGACACTGAAGCTTTCTTT
>TRBD1|.|TRBV7-9|TRBJ1-1
CASTLTGANTEAFF
TGTGCCAGCACCTTGACAGGGGCGAACACTGAAGCTTTCTTT
>.|.|TRBV30|TRBJ1-2
CAWSGWGARNGYTF
TGTGCCTGGAGTGGATGGGGGGCGAGGAACGGCTACACCTTC
>.|.|TRBV28|TRBJ2-3
CASSLSPLGTKTDTQYF
TGTGCCAGCAGTTTAAGCCCACTAGGAACGAAGACAGATACGCAGTATTTT
>.|.|TRBV9|TRBJ1-1
CASSVSGGATNTEAFF
TGTGCCAGCAGCGTCTCGGGGGGAGCTACGAACACTGAAGCTTTCTTT
>TRBD2|.|TRBV4-2|TRBJ2-5
CASSQVAGGPRETQYF
TGTGCCAGCAGCCAAGTAGCGGGAGGGCCGAGGGAGACCCAGTACTTC
>TRBD2|.|TRBV30|TRBJ2-7
CAWRRTSGTEQYF
TGTGCCTGGAGGAGGACTAGCGGGACCGAGCAGTACTTC
>.|.|TRBV2|TRBJ2-7
CASSILSGWQYF
TGTGCCAGCAGTATCCTCTCGGGGTGGCAGTACTTC
>.|.|TRBV19|TRBJ1-5
CASSIGQPTSNQPQHF
TGTGCCAGTAGTATAGGACAGCCAACTAGCAATCAGCCCCAGCATTTT
>.|once|TRBV4-1|TRBJ1-6
CASSQEGGMHSPLHF
TGCGCCAGCAGCCAAGAAGGAGGTATGCATTCACCCCTCCACTTT
>.|.|TRBV7-8|TRBJ1-1
CASSLDGGTEAFF
TGTGCCAGCAGTCTCGACGGGGGCACTGAAGCTTTCTTT
>TRBD2|few|TRBV28|TRBJ2-7
CASRTSGTTPYEQYF
TGTGCCAGCAGGACTAGCGGGACTACGCCATACGAGCAGTACTTC
>TRBD2|once|TRBV9|TRBJ2-1
CASSRSGRGSYNEQFF
TGTGCCAGCAGTCGTAGCGGGAGGGGCTCCTACAATGAGCAGTTCTTC
>.|.|TRBV6-5|TRBJ1-2
CASLGTGSLGYGYTF
TGTGCCAGCCTAGGTACAGGGTCTCTTGGCTATGGCTACACCTTC
>.|.|TRBV28|TRBJ2-3
CASSSRQSTDTQYF
TGTGCCAGCAGTTCAAGACAGAGCACAGATACGCAGTATTTT
>TRBD1|.|TRBV10-2|TRBJ2-7
CASRGQGRSYEQYF
TGCGCCAGCAGAGGACAGGGGCGCTCCTACGAGCAGTACTTC
>.|.|TRBV27|TRBJ1-5
CASSLRGVQDSNQPQHF
TGTGCCAGCAGTTTAAGGGGGGTACAGGATAGCAATCAGCCCCAGCATTTT
>.|once|TRBV5-1|TRBJ1-6
CASSLAGSAYNSPLHF
TGCGCCAGCAGCTTGGCAGGGAGCGCCTATAATTCACCCCTCCACTTT
>.|once|TRBV15|TRBJ1-6
CATSRDLGASPLHF
TGTGCCACCAGCAGAGATCTAGGGGCCTCACCCCTCCACTTT
>TRBD1|.|TRBV6-1|TRBJ1-4
CASSERDRVNEKLFF
TGTGCCAGCAGTGAACGGGACAGGGTAAATGAAAAACTGTTTTTT
>.|.|TRBV7-2|TRBJ2-3
CASSLVAELHTDTQYF
TGTGCCAGCAGCTTAGTTGCTGAGCTGCACACAGATACGCAGTATTTT
>.|.|TRBV5-1|TRBJ2-3
CASSYSGSSTDTQYF
TGCGCCAGCAGCTATAGCGGTTCTAGCACAGATACGCAGTATTTT
>.|.|TRBV5-4|TRBJ2-7
CASNIWGSGGEQYF
TGTGCCAGCAACATCTGGGGGTCTGGAGGCGAGCAGTACTTC
>TRBD2|.|TRBV11-2|TRBJ2-7
CASSRLSGSGSYEQYF
TGTGCCAGCAGCCGACTGAGCGGGAGTGGCTCCTACGAGCAGTACTTC
>.|.|TRBV5-1|TRBJ2-3
CASSPGGRGDTQYF
TGCGCCAGCAGCCCCGGGGGGCGTGGAGATACGCAGTATTTT
>TRBD2|.|TRBV13|TRBJ2-3
CASSVLARGGLDTQYF
TGTGCCAGCAGCGTCCTAGCCCGGGGGGGATTAGATACGCAGTATTTT
>.|once|TRBV10-3|TRBJ2-3
CAISESVGPDTQYF
TGTGCCATCAGTGAGTCCGTGGGACCAGATACGCAGTATTTT
>.|.|TRBV10-2|TRBJ1-5
CASSNSSGRIGISNQPQHF
TGCGCCAGCAGCAACTCATCGGGACGGATCGGGATTAGCAATCAGCCCCAGCATTTT
>.|.|TRBV30|TRBJ1-2
CAWNQGIGDRANYGYTF
TGTGCCTGGAATCAGGGAATTGGGGACCGAGCTAACTATGGCTACACCTTC
>.|.|TRBV4-2|TRBJ2-3
CASSQDLDADTQYF
TGTGCCAGCAGCCAAGATCTAGATGCAGATACGCAGTATTTT
>TRBD1|once|TRBV11-2|TRBJ1-1
CASSLDPWQGVTEAFF
TGTGCCAGCAGCTTAGACCCGTGGCAGGGGGTTACTGAAGCTTTCTTT
>.|.|TRBV6-5|TRBJ1-3
CASSLNGGSSGNTIYF
TGTGCCAGCAGTTTAAATGGCGGTAGCTCTGGAAACACCATATATTTT